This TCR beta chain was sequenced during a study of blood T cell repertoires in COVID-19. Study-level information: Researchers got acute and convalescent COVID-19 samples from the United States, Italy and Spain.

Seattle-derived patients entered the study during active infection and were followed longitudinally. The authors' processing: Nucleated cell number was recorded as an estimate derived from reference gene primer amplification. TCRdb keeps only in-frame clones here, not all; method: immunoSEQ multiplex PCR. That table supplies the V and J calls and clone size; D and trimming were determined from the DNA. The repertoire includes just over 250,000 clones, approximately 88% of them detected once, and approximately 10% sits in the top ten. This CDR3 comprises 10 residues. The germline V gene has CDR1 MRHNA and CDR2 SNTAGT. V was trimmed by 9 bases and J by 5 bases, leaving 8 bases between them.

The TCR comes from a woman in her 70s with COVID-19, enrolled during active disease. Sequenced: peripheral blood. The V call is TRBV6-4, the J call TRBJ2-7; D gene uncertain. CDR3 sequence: CASYRDEQYF. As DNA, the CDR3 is TGTGCCAGTTACCGGGACGAGCAGTACTTC.